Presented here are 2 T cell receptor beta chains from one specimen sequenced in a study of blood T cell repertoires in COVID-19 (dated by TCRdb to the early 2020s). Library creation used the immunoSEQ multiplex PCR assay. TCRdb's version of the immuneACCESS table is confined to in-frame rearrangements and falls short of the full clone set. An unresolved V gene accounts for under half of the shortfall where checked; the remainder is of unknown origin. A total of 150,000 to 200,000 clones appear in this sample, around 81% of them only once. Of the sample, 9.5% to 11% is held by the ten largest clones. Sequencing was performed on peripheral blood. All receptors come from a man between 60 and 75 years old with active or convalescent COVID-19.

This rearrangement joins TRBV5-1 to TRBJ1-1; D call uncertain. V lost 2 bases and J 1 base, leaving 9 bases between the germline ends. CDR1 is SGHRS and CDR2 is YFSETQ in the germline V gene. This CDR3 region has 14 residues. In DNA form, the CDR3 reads TGCGCCAGCAGCTTTCTGACTGGGAACACTGAAGCTTTCTTT. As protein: CASSFLTGNTEAFF.

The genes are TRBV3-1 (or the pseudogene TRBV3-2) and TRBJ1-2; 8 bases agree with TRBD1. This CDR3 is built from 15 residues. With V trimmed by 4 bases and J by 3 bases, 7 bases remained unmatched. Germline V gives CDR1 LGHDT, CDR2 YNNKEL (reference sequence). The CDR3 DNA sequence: TGTGCCAGCAGCCCCCGACAGGGGCTACACTATGGCTACACCTTC. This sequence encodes CASSPRQGLHYGYTF.